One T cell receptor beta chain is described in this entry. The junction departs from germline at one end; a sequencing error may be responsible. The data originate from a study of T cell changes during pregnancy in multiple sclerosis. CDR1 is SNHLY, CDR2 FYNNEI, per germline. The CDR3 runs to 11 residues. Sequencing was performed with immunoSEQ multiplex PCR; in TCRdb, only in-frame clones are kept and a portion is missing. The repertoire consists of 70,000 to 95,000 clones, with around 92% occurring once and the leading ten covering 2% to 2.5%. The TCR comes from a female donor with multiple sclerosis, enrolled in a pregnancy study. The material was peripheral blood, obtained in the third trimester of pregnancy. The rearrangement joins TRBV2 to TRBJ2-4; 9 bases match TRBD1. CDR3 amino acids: CASSESGTGHF. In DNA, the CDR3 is TGTGCCAGCAGTGAATCGGGGACAGGGCACTTC.